This T cell receptor (beta chain) was identified in a study of blood T cell repertoires in COVID-19. As for the study in general: Both acute and convalescent COVID-19 samples were obtained from the United States, Italy and Spain.

The CDR3 is 13 residues long. Trimming removed 1 base from V and 3 bases from J, with 7 bases in between. CDR1 is SGHAT and CDR2 is FQNNGV in the germline V gene. The data were produced by immunoSEQ multiplex PCR, yet TCRdb's version contains in-frame clones alone and is incomplete. The table includes 100,000 to 150,000 clones, around 87% detected once. The V gene is TRBV11-2, the J gene TRBJ2-7; D is possibly TRBD1 (6 bases). The sequence derives from a woman between 55 and 75 years old with acute or convalescent COVID-19. The sample comprised peripheral blood. CDR3 residues: CASSLGTVYEQYF. The CDR3 DNA reads as TGTGCCAGCAGCTTAGGGACAGTCTACGAGCAGTACTTC.